This T cell receptor (beta chain) comes out of a study of T cell clonotyping in hematopoietic cell transplantation. Germline V gene lookup returns CDR1 MNHEY and CDR2 SMNVEV (reference sequence). This CDR3 spans 13 amino acids. Trimming removed 8 bases from V and 2 bases from J; junction bases left unmatched: 4. General study results and limits: Few recipient clonotypes overlapped donors; over 95% were de novo at given depth. After transplant, recipient diversity fell while pathologically expanded clonotypes grew through day 180. Broader posttransplant TCR repertoire diversity was predicted by graft donor and pretransplant recipient Inverse Simpson Index values.

TCRdb's table, derived via immunoSEQ multiplex PCR, lists solely in-frame clones and lacks some. The sample has 65,000 to 75,000 clones, around 94% seen once. As to this clone: Its antigen is undetermined.

Sequenced sample: peripheral blood mononuclear cells. The chain links TRBV27 to TRBJ2-7; 9 bases map to TRBD1. The clonotype was recovered from a man aged 50 to 59 in good health. Some clones in this sample may be carry-over from other donors' samples. The DNA of the CDR3 is TGTGCCAGCGGACAGGGGCGGACCTACGAGCAGTACTTC. As protein: CASGQGRTYEQYF.